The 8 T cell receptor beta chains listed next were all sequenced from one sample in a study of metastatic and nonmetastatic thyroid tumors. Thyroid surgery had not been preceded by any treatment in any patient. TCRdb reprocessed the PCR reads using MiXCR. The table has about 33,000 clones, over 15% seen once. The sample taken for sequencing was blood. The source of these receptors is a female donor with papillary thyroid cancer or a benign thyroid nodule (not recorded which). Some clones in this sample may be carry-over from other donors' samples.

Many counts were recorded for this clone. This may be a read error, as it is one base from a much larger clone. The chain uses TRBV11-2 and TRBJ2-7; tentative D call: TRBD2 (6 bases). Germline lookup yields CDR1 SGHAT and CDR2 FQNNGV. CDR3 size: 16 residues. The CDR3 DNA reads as TGTGTCAGCAGCCGTAATGGGGGTGGGACTTCCTACGAGCAGTACTTC. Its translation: CVSSRNGGGTSYEQYF.

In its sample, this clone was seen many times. The CDR3 DNA reads TGTGCCAGCAGCTTAGGCGACAGCTACGAGCAGTACTTC. Translation gives CASSLGDSYEQYF. The rearrangement uses TRBV7-9 and TRBJ2-7; possible D gene TRBD1, 5 bases. V gave up 1 base and J gave up 3 bases, with 7 bases separating them. The CDR3 has 13 amino acids. CDR1 and CDR2 from the germline V gene are SEHNR and FQNEAQ (reference sequence).

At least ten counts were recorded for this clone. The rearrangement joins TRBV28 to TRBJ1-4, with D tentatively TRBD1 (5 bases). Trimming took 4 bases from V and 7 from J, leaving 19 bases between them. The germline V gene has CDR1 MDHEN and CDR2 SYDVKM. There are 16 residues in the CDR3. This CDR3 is CASSSLPRGATEKLFF. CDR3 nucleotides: TGTGCCAGCAGTTCCCTACCAAGAGGGGCGACTGAAAAACTGTTTTTT.

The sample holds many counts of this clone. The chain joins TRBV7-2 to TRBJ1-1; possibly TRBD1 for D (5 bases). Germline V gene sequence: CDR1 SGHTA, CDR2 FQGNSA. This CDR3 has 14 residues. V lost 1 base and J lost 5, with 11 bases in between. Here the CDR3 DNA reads TGTGCCAGCAGCTTAGTTCAGGGCGTGACTGAAGCTTTCTTT. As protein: CASSLVQGVTEAFF.

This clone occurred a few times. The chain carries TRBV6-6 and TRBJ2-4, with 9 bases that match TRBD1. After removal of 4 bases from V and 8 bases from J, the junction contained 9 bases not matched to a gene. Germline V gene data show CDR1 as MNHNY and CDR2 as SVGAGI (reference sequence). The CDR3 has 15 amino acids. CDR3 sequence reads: CASSSLRGTGHIQYF. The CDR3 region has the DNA TGTGCCAGCAGTTCCCTCCGGGGGACAGGGCACATTCAGTACTTC.

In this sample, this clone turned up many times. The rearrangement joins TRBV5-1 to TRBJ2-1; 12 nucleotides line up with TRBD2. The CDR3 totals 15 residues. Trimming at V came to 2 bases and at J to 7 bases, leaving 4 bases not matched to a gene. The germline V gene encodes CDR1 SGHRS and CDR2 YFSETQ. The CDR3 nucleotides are TGCGCCAGCAGCTTCCCTAGCGGGAGGGCGAATGAGCAGTTCTTC. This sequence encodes CASSFPSGRANEQFF.

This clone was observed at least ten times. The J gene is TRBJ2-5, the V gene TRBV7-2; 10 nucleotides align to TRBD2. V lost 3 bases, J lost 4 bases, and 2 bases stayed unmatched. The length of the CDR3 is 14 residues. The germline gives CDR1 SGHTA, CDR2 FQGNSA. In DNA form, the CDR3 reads TGTGCCAGCAGCTTGGGACTAGCGATAGAGACCCAGTACTTC. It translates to CASSLGLAIETQYF.

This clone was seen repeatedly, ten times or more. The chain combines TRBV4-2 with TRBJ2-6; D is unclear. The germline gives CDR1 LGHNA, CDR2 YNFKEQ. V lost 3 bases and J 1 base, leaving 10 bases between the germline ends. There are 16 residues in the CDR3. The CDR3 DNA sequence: TGTGCCAGCAGCCATCAATATCTTTCTGGGGCCAACGTCCTGACTTTC. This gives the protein CASSHQYLSGANVLTF.